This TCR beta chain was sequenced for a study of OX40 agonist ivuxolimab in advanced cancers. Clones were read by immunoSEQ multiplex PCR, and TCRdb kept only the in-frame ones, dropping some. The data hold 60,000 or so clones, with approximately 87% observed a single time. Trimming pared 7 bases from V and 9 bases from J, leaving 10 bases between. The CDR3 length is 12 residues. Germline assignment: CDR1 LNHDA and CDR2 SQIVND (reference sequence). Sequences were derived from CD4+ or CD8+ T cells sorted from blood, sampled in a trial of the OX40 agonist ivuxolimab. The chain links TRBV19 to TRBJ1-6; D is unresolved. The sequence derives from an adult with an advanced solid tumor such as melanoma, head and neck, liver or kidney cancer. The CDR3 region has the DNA TGTGCCAGTACCTCTGCAGGTTCACCCCTCCACTTT. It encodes CASTSAGSPLHF.